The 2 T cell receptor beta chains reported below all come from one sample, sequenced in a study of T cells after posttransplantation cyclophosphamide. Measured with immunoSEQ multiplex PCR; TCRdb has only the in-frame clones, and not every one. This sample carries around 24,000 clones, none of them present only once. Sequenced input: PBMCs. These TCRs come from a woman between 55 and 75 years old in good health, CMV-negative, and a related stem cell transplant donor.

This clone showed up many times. The DNA of the CDR3 is TGTGCCAGTAGTATAGTAACAGGGGGACAGCCCCAGCATTTT. Protein: CASSIVTGGQPQHF. The chain combines TRBV19 with TRBJ1-5; TRBD1 matches 8 bases. J lost 7 bases, V lost 1 base, and 3 bases had no gene match. There are 14 residues in the CDR3. Looked up from germline, CDR1 is LNHDA and CDR2 is SQIVND (reference sequence).

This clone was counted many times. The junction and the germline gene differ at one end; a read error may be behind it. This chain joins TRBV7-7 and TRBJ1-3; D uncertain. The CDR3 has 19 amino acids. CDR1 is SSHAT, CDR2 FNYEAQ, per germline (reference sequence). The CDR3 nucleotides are TGTGCTAGCAGCTTAGTGGGGAGAGGCCTTTTGAGCTCTGGAAACACCATATATTTT. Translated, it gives CASSLVGRGLLSSGNTIYF.